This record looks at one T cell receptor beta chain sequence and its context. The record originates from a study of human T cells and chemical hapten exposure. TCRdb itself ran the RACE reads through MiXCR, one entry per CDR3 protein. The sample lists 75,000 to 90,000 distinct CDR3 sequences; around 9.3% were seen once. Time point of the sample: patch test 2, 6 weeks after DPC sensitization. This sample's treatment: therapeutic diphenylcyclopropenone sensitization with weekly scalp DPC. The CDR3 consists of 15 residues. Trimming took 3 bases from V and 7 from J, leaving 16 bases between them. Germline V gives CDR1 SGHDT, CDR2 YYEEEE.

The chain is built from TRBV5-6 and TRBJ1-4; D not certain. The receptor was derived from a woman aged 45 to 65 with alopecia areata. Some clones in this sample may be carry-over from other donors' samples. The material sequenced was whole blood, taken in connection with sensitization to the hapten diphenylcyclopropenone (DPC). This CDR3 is CASSSWAPRGEKLFF. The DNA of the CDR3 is TGTGCCAGCAGCTCCTGGGCTCCACGGGGTGAAAAACTGTTTTTT.